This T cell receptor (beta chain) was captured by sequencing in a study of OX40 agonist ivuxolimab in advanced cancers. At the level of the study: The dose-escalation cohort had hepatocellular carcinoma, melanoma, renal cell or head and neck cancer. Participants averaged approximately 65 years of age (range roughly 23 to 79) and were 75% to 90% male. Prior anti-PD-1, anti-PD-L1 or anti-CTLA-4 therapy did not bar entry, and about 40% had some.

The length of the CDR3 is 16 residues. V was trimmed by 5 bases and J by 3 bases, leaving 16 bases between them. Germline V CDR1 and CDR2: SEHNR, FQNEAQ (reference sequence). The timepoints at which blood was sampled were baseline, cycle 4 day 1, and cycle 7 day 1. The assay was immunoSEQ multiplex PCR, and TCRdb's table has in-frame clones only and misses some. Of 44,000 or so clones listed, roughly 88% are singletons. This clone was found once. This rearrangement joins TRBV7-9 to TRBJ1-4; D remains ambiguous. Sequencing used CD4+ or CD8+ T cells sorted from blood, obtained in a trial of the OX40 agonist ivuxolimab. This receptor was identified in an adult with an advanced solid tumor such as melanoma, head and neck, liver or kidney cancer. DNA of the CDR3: TGTGCCAGCAGCGCTGCCGACGAGGGCGCTAATGAAAAACTGTTTTTT. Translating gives CASSAADEGANEKLFF.